This TCR beta chain was identified in a study of control samples from healthy donors and cancer patients. Germline lookup yields CDR1 SGDLS and CDR2 YYNGEE. The CDR3 is 17 residues long. With 3 bases removed from V and 0 bases from J, the gap between germline ends came to 18 bases. Assay: immunoSEQ multiplex PCR; the TCRdb copy retains only in-frame clones and omits some. The repertoire includes some 140,000 clones, just under 95% of them detected once, and 13% to 15% sits in the top ten. The clonotype comes from a man aged 55 to 69 with colorectal cancer. The chain has TRBV9 and TRBJ1-2, with a tentative D call TRBD1 (5 bases). Sequenced material: PBMCs. In DNA form, the CDR3 reads TGTGCCAGCAGCGCGGACCGGGACGGCGATCCTAACTATGGCTACACCTTC. Its translation: CASSADRDGDPNYGYTF.